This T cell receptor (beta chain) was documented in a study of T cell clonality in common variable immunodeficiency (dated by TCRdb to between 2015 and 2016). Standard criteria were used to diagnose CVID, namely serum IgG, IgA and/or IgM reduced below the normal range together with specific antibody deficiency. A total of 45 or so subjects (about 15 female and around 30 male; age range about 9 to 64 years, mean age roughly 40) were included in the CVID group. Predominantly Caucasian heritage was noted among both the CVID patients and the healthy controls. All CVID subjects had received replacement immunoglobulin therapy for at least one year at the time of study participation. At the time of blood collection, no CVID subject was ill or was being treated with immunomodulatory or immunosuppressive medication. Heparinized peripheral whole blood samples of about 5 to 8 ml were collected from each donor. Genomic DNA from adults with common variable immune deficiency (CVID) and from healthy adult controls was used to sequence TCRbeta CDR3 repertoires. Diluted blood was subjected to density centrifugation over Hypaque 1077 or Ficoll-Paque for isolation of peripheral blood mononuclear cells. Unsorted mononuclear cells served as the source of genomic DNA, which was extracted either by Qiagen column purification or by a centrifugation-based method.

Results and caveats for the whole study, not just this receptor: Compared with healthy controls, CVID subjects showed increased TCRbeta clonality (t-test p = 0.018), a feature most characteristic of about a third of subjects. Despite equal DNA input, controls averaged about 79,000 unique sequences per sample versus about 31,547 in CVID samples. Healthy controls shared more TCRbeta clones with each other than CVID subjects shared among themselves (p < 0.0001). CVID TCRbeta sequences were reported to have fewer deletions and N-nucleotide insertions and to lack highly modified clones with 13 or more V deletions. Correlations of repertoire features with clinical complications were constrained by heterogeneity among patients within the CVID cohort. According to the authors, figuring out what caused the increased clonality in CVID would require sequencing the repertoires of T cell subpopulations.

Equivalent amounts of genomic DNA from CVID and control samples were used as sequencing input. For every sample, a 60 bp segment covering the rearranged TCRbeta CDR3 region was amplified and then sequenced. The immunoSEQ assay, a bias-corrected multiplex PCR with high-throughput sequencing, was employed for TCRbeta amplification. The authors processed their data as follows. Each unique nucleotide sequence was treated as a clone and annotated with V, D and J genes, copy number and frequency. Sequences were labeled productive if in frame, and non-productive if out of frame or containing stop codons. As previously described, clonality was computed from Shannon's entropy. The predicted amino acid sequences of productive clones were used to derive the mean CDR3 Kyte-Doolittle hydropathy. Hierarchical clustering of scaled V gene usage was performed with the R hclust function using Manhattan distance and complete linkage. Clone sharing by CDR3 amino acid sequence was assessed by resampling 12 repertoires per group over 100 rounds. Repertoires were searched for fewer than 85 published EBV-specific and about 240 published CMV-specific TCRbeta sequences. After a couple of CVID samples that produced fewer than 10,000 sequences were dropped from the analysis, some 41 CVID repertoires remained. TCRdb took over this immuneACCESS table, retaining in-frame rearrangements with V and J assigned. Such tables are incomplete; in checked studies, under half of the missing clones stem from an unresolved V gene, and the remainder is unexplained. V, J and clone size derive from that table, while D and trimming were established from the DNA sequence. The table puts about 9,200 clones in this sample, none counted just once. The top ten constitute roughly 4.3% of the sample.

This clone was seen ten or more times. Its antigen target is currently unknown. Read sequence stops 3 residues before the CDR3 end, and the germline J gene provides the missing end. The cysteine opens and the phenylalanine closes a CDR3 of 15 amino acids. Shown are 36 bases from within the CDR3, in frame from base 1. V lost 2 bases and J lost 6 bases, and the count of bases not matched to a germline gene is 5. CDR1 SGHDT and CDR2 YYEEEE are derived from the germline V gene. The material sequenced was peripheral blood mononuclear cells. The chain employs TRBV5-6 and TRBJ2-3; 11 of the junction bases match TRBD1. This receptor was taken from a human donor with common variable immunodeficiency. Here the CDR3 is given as CASSFGTGGIDTQYF. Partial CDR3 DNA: TGTGCCAGCAGCTTCGGGACAGGGGGAATCGATACG.